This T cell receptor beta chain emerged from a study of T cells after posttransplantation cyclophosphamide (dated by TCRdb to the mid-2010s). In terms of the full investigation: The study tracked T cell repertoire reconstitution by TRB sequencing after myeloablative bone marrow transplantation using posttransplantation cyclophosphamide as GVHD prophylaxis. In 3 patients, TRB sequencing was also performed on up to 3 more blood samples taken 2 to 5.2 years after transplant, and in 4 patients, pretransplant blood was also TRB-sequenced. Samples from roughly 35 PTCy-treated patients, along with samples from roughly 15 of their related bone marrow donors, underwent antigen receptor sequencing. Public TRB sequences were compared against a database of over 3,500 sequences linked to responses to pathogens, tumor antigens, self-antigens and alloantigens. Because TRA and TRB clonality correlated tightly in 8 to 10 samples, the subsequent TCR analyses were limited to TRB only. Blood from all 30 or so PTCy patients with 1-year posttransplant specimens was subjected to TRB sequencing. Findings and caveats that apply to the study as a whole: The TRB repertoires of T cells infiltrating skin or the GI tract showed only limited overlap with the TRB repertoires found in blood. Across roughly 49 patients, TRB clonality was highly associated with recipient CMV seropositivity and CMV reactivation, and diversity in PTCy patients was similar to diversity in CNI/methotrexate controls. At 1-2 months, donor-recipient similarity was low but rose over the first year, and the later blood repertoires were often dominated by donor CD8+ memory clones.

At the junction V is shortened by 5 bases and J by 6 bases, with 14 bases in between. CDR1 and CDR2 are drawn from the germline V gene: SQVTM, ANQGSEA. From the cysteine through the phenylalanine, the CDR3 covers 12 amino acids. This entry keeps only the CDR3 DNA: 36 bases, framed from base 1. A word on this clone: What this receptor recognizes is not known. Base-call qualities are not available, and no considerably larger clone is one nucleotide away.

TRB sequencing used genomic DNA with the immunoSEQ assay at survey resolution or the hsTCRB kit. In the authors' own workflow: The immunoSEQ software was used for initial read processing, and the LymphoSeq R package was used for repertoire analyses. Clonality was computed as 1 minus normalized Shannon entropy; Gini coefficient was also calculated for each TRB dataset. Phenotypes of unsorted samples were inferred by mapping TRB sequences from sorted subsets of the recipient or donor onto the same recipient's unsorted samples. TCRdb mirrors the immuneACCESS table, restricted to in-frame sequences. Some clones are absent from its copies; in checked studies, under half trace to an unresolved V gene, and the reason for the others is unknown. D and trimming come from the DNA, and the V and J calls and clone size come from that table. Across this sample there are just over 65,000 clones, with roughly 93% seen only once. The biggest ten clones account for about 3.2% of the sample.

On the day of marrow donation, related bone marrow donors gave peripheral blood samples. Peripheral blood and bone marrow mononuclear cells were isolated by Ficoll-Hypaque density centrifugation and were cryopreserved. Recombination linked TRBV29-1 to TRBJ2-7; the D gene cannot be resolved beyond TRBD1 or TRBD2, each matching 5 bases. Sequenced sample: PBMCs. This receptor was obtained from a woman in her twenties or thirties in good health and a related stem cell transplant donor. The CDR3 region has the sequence CSVSDGTGEQYF. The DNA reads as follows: TGCAGCGTTTCGGACGGGACGGGCGAGCAGTACTTC.